One T cell receptor beta chain is described in this entry. The data belong to a study of cytomegalovirus exposure and HLA in healthy donors. CDR1 is SGHRS and CDR2 is YFSETQ in the germline V gene. This CDR3 has 16 residues. V lost 4 bases, J lost 1 base, and 7 bases stayed unmatched. TCRdb's table, derived via immunoSEQ multiplex PCR, lists solely in-frame clones and lacks some. The repertoire holds some 150,000 clones, with around 86% as singletons. J is TRBJ2-1 and V is TRBV5-1, with 8 bases identical to TRBD1. The TCR was taken from a young man in good health and CMV-seropositive. The sequenced sample consisted of PBMCs. The CDR3 DNA is TGCGCCAGCAGCAACCCCAGGGGGCGATCCTACAATGAGCAGTTCTTC. Protein sequence: CASSNPRGRSYNEQFF. Full variable domain (remainder filled in from reference TRBV5-1 and TRBJ2-1): KAGVTQTPRYLIKTRGQQVTLSCSPISGHRSVSWYQQTPGQGLQFLFEYFSETQRNKGNFPGRFSGRQFSNSRSEMNVSTLELGDSALYLCASSNPRGRSYNEQFFGPGTRLTVL.